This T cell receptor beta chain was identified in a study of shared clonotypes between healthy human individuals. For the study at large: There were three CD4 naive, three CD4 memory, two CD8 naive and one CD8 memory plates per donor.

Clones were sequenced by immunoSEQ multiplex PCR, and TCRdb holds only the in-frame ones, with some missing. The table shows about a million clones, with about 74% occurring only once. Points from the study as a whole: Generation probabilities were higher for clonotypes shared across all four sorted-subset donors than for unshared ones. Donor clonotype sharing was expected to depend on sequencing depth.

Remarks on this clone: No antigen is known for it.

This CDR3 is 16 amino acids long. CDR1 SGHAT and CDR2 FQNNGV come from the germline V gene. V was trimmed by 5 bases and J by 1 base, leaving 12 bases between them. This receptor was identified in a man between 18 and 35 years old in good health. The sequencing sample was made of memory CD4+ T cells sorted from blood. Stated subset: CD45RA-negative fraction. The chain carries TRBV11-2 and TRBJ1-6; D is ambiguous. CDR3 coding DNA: TGTGCCAGCAGCCGGAGTTGGGGTTCCTATAATTCACCCCTCCACTTT. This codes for CASSRSWGSYNSPLHF. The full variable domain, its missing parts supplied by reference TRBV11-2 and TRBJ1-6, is EAGVAQSPRYKIIEKRQSVAFWCNPISGHATLYWYQQILGQGPKLLIQFQNNGVVDDSQLPKDRFSAERLKGVDSTLKIQPAKLEDSAVYLCASSRSWGSYNSPLHFGNGTRLTVT.